This T cell receptor (beta chain) was sequenced in a study of blood T cell repertoires in COVID-19. At the level of the study: Collection of acute and convalescent COVID-19 samples took place in the United States, Italy and Spain. PBMCs, B-cell-depleted T cells, or T cells provided the cDNA or gDNA that made up the material.

Original analysis: Amplification of reference gene primers provided the estimated nucleated cell counts. Some clones are missing from TCRdb's copy, which holds only in-frame ones; the method was immunoSEQ multiplex PCR. The V and J calls and the clone size are those of that table, but D and trimming were determined from the DNA. The data contain approximately 140,000 clones, roughly 82% of them singletons. V lost 8 bases and J lost 0, with 15 bases in between. The CDR3 is 15 amino acids. Germline lookup yields CDR1 SGHRS and CDR2 YFSETQ. The sequence was obtained from a man in his 70s with acute or convalescent COVID-19. This chain uses TRBV5-1 with TRBJ1-3; weak D call: TRBD1 (5 bases). The specimen was peripheral blood. The CDR3 coding sequence is TGCGCCAGTAAACCACAGGAGAGCTCTGGAAACACCATATATTTT. It yields the protein CASKPQESSGNTIYF.